The rows below give T cell receptor beta chains drawn from one sample of a study of blood T cell repertoires in COVID-19. Sequencing used immunoSEQ multiplex PCR; TCRdb keeps in-frame clones, though not all of them. The table has 150,000 to 200,000 clones, just under 85% seen once; the top ten hold about 24%. The sample consisted of peripheral blood. The receptors stem from a woman older than 75 with acute or convalescent COVID-19. Both conserved end residues are part of each CDR3. A D gene is named only where the DNA matches it firmly. Clone sizes are given selectively: once, few, many, or a class where the clone is expanded.

>.|TRBV5-3|.|10|TRBJ2-7
CARSVLSQYF
TGTGCCAGAAGCGTTTTAAGCCAGTACTTC
>.|TRBV7-2|few|14|TRBJ2-7
CASSSGQNSYEQYF
TGTGCCAGCAGCTCCGGACAGAACTCCTACGAGCAGTACTTC
>.|TRBV12-5|.|16|TRBJ2-2
CASGLVSPGNTGELFF
TGTGCTAGTGGTTTGGTTTCACCCGGGAACACCGGGGAGCTGTTTTTT
>.|TRBV7-8|.|13|TRBJ1-1
CASNNLEAAEAFF
TGTGCCAGCAATAACCTCGAGGCGGCTGAAGCTTTCTTT
>.|TRBV6-5|.|16|TRBJ1-3
CASSYSPDITGNTIYF
TGTGCCAGCAGTTACTCCCCGGACATTACTGGAAACACCATATATTTT
>.|TRBV3-1/TRBV3-2|.|12|TRBJ2-7
CASSPPSSEQYF
TGTGCCAGCAGCCCCCCTAGTAGCGAGCAGTACTTC
>TRBD1|TRBV19|.|13|TRBJ1-5
CASSVTGPRPQHF
TGTGCCAGTAGCGTGACAGGGCCGAGGCCCCAGCATTTT
>TRBD1|TRBV19|few|17|TRBJ1-2
CASNGALDRMARRGYTF
TGTGCCAGTAATGGAGCCCTGGACAGGATGGCGCGGAGAGGCTACACCTTC
>.|TRBV5-6|once|15|TRBJ2-1
CASSSRGGSYNEQFF
TGTGCCAGCAGCTCGAGGGGGGGCTCCTACAATGAGCAGTTCTTC
>.|TRBV5-6|.|15|TRBJ1-1
CASSSLQIPNTEAFF
TGTGCCAGCAGCTCACTACAAATACCGAACACTGAAGCTTTCTTT
>TRBD1|TRBV29-1|.|14|TRBJ2-1
CSVDKQGDHNEQFF
TGCAGCGTTGATAAACAGGGGGATCACAATGAGCAGTTCTTC
>TRBD1|TRBV7-2|.|15|TRBJ2-5
CASRFGTGIGETQYF
TGTGCCAGCAGGTTCGGGACAGGGATAGGGGAGACCCAGTACTTC
>.|TRBV12-3/TRBV12-4|.|13|TRBJ2-1
CASSFSRNNEQFF
TGTGCCAGCAGTTTTAGTAGAAACAATGAGCAGTTCTTC
>.|TRBV21-1|.|15|TRBJ2-7
CASSNWGGSSYEQYF
TGTGCCAGCAGCAATTGGGGAGGGAGCTCCTACGAGCAGTACTTC
>.|TRBV15|.|17|TRBJ1-4
CATSRSPGGSRDEKLFF
TGTGCCACCAGCAGGTCTCCTGGGGGCAGCCGGGATGAAAAACTGTTTTTT
>TRBD2|TRBV3-1/TRBV3-2|.|17|TRBJ2-3
CASSQTSGLFVTDTQYF
TGTGCCAGCAGCCAAACTAGCGGGCTATTTGTAACAGATACGCAGTATTTT
>.|TRBV4-1|few|16|TRBJ2-2
CASSQPGRDNTGELFF
TGCGCCAGCAGCCAACCGGGTCGGGATAACACCGGGGAGCTGTTTTTT
>.|TRBV5-1|.|16|TRBJ1-1
CASSATGTRQSTEAFF
TGCGCCAGCAGCGCTACGGGAACCAGGCAGTCCACTGAAGCTTTCTTT
>TRBD1|TRBV5-1|.|13|TRBJ1-1
CASSLQGSTEAFF
TGCGCCAGCAGCTTACAGGGGAGCACTGAAGCTTTCTTT
>.|TRBV6-5|once|14|TRBJ1-1
CASSRGGVGSEAFF
TGTGCCAGCAGCCGCGGGGGAGTAGGGTCTGAAGCTTTCTTT
>TRBD1|TRBV5-1|.|15|TRBJ2-1
CASSLGQGPFSEQFF
TGCGCCAGCAGCTTGGGACAGGGGCCATTCAGTGAGCAGTTCTTC
>TRBD2|TRBV5-1|.|14|TRBJ2-1
CASDSGGTYNEQFF
TGCGCCAGCGATAGCGGGGGCACCTACAATGAGCAGTTCTTC
>.|TRBV7-8|.|15|TRBJ1-4
CASSKLGQLGEKLFF
TGTGCCAGCAGCAAACTGGGGCAATTGGGTGAAAAACTGTTTTTT
>TRBD2|TRBV7-2|.|14|TRBJ2-5
CASSSRGGRETQYF
TGTGCCAGCAGCTCGCGGGGGGGCCGAGAGACCCAGTACTTC
>.|TRBV5-4|.|17|TRBJ1-4
CASSSSAGTRTNEKLFF
TGTGCCAGCAGCTCCTCGGCAGGGACTAGAACTAATGAAAAACTGTTTTTT
>.|TRBV24-1|once|11|TRBJ1-2
CATSDSGGYTF
TGTGCCACCAGTGACTCCGGGGGCTACACCTTC
>TRBD1|TRBV5-1|.|17|TRBJ2-2
CASSAGTGATRAGELFF
TGCGCCAGCAGCGCCGGGACAGGGGCTACCCGCGCCGGGGAGCTGTTTTTT
>TRBD1|TRBV5-6|.|13|TRBJ2-5
CASSLQGRETQYF
TGTGCCAGCAGCTTACAGGGGAGAGAGACCCAGTACTTC
>.|TRBV19|.|15|TRBJ2-7
CASSITTDLPYEQYF
TGTGCCAGTAGTATAACGACAGATCTACCCTACGAGCAGTACTTC
>TRBD1|TRBV6-5|.|14|TRBJ1-5
CASSPHRGLGPQHF
TGTGCCAGCAGTCCCCACAGGGGCCTAGGGCCCCAGCATTTT
>TRBD1|TRBV2|.|14|TRBJ2-7
CASKPGTDTYEQYF
TGTGCCAGCAAACCCGGGACAGATACCTACGAGCAGTACTTC
>TRBD2|TRBV3-1/TRBV3-2|.|17|TRBJ2-7
CASSQDGGVVGDGEQYF
TGTGCCAGCAGCCAAGATGGGGGGGTAGTAGGGGACGGCGAGCAGTACTTC
>.|TRBV9|.|16|TRBJ2-2
CASSLSPGQPTGELFF
TGTGCCAGCAGCCTATCCCCCGGACAGCCCACCGGGGAGCTGTTTTTT
>TRBD1|TRBV12-3/TRBV12-4|few|11|TRBJ1-1
CASSPGGKAFF
TGTGCCAGCAGCCCAGGGGGGAAAGCTTTCTTT
>TRBD1|TRBV7-9|once|14|TRBJ1-1
CASRRDSLNTEAFF
TGTGCCAGCAGGCGGGACAGCTTGAACACTGAAGCTTTCTTT
>.|TRBV30|.|14|TRBJ2-1
CAWSGRVSYNEQFF
TGTGCCTGGAGTGGCCGGGTCTCCTACAATGAGCAGTTCTTC
>TRBD1|TRBV7-6|few|17|TRBJ1-4
CASSLGGRTGPNEKLFF
TGTGCCAGCAGCTTAGGAGGGAGGACAGGGCCTAATGAAAAACTGTTTTTT
>TRBD2|TRBV11-2|.|14|TRBJ2-7
CASRPGGSLGEQYF
TGTGCCAGCCGGCCGGGGGGGAGCCTAGGCGAGCAGTACTTC
>TRBD1|TRBV6-5|few|14|TRBJ1-1
CASSSGQGRAEAFF
TGTGCCAGCAGTTCCGGACAGGGGCGAGCTGAAGCTTTCTTT